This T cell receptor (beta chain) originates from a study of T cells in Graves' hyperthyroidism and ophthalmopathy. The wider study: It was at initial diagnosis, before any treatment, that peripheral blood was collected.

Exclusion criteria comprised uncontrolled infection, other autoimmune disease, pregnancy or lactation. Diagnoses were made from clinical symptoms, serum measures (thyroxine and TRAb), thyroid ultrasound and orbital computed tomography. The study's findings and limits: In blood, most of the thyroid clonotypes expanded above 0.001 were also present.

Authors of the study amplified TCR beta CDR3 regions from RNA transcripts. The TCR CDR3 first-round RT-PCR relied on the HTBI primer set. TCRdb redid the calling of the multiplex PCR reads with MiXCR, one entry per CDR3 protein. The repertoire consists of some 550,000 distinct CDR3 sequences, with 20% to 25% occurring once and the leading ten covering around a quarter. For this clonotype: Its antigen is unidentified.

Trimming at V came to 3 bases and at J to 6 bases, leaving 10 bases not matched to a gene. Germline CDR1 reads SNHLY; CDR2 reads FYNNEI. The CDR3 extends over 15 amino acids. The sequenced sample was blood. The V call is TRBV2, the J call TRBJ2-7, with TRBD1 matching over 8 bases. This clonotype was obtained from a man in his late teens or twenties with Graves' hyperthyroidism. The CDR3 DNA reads TGTGCCAGCAGTGACCGGCCAGGGGGCTCCGCCGAGCAGTACTTC. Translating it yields CASSDRPGGSAEQYF.